One sample yielded the 9 T cell receptor beta chains listed below, sequenced in a study of T-cell reconstitution after alpha-beta-depleted transplantation in children. Unique molecular identifiers tagged the TCRbeta library. One entry per CDR3 protein, called by TCRdb with MiXCR from the PCR reads. The sample lists about 460,000 distinct CDR3 sequences, approximately 12% occurring once. Sequenced material: PBMCs from the stem cell graft donor, taken from the stem cell graft. Receptors were obtained from a human donor who donated a stem cell graft to a child with combined immunodeficiency.

This clonotype has only a few counts. CDR3 region: CASSSRYSRREEYF. The CDR3 DNA is TGTGCCAGCAGCTCAAGATACAGCCGCCGGGAGGAGTACTTC. The V and J genes are TRBV28 and TRBJ2-7; 7 nucleotides match TRBD2. The V segment lost 6 bases and the J segment 11 bases; nucleotides outside the gene matches: 16. The CDR3 loop spans 14 amino acids. Germline CDR1 MDHEN, CDR2 SYDVKM. Complete variable domain (other parts from reference TRBV28 and TRBJ2-7): DVKVTQSSRYLVKRTGEKVFLECVQDMDHENMFWYRQDPGLGLRLIYFSYDVKMKEKGDIPEGYSVSREKKERFSLILESASTNQTSMYLCASSSRYSRREEYFGPGTRLTVT.

On this clonotype itself: This clone may be a read error of a much larger clone one base away. This chain joins TRBV12-3 or TRBV12-4 and TRBJ2-3; the D is unclear. V was clipped by 6 bases and J by 1 base, with 17 bases between them. The CDR3 is 16 amino acids. The CDR3 spells CASRSVVFLGTDTQYF. CDR3 DNA sequence: TGTGCCAGCAGATCGGTTGTCTTCTTGGGCACAGATACGCAGTATTTT.

The chain carries TRBV20-1 and TRBJ2-2, with D perhaps matching TRBD1 or TRBD2 (6 bases each). The CDR3 is made up of 15 amino acids. V lost 2 bases, J lost 4 bases, and 14 bases lay in between. Germline CDR1 and CDR2: DFQATT and SNEGSKA (reference sequence). CDR3 in DNA: TGCAGTGCTAGACCCGGAGGGGGGATCACCGGGGAGCTGTTTTTT. Amino acid sequence: CSARPGGGITGELFF.

This clonotype has only a few counts. In DNA form, the CDR3 reads TGTGCCAGCAGTTCTAGCCGGCAGCCCCAGCATTTT. Protein product: CASSSSRQPQHF. The V gene is TRBV12-3 or TRBV12-4, the J gene TRBJ1-5, with D hard to call. V was pared by 4 bases and J by 7 bases, with 8 bases between. The CDR3 extends over 12 amino acids.

V gene TRBV7-9 combines with J gene TRBJ1-2; 7 nucleotides agree with TRBD1. Per germline, CDR1 SEHNR and CDR2 FQNEAQ (reference sequence). After removal of 3 bases from V and 6 bases from J, the junction contained 4 bases not matched to a gene. CDR3 length: 13 residues. CDR3 DNA: TGTGCCAGCAGCTTCAGGGGGGCGGATGGCTACACCTTC. Its translation is CASSFRGADGYTF.

This clonotype was picked up a small number of times. The V gene is TRBV7-2, the J gene TRBJ1-3; D remains ambiguous. Germline V CDR1 and CDR2: SGHTA, FQGNSA. V lost 6 bases to trimming and J lost 4 bases, with 10 bases between them. This CDR3 spans 13 amino acids. This chain's CDR3 is CASSEFLGNTIYF. DNA of the CDR3: TGTGCCAGCAGTGAGTTCCTCGGAAACACCATATATTTT.

The J gene is TRBJ2-4, the V gene TRBV20-1; possibly TRBD1 for D (5 bases). This CDR3 region has 11 residues. Trimming pared 1 base from V and 10 bases from J, leaving 8 bases between. CDR1 is DFQATT and CDR2 is SNEGSKA in the germline V gene (reference sequence). CDR3 region: CSARGAGIQYF. The CDR3 region has the DNA TGCAGTGCTAGAGGGGCAGGGATTCAGTACTTC.

This chain joins TRBV6-1 and TRBJ2-5; 10 positions agree with TRBD2. The J segment lost 2 bases and the V segment lost 1 base, leaving 1 base of the junction unmatched. The CDR3 is 15 residues long. Germline V gives CDR1 MNHNS, CDR2 SASEGT. The CDR3 sequence: CASSEVAGGQETQYF. DNA of the CDR3: TGTGCCAGCAGTGAAGTAGCGGGAGGACAAGAGACCCAGTACTTC.

The sample holds a few counts of this clonotype. The V and J genes are TRBV7-8 and TRBJ2-7; D not resolved. Per germline, CDR1 SGHVS and CDR2 FQNEAQ. V was shortened by 1 base and J by 2 bases, with 12 bases between the two germline ends. The CDR3 extends over 15 amino acids. CDR3 residues: CASSLGPRQTYEQYF. DNA of the CDR3: TGTGCCAGCAGCTTAGGGCCAAGGCAAACCTACGAGCAGTACTTC.